The source of this TCR beta chain is a study of cytomegalovirus exposure and HLA in healthy donors. Study details: Out of about 190 million T cells, an earlier analysis found around 120 million unique TCR beta sequences in total. Study-wide findings and caveats: The authors listed 164 TCR beta chains as cytomegalovirus-associated. As a later analysis revealed, the rate of TCR association differed by HLA locus, with DRB1 most and HLA-C fewest. A later analysis found common viral pathogens apparently linked to several of the most significant clusters.

With 60 Vbeta and 13 Jbeta primers, the PCR was carried out. This table comes from immunoSEQ multiplex PCR, and its TCRdb copy is limited to in-frame clones, with some not included. The table has about 150,000 clones, around two thirds seen once. A word on this clone: Its antigen is unidentified.

The sequence came from a young man in good health and CMV-seropositive. The specimen sequenced was PBMCs.

This CDR3 reads CASSDDETRYGYTF. CDR3 nucleotides: TGTGCCAGTAGTGACGACGAGACAAGATATGGCTACACCTTC. This chain connects TRBV19 to TRBJ1-2; D is undetermined. There are 14 residues in the CDR3. V was pared by 5 bases and J by 5 bases, with 15 bases between. Per germline, CDR1 LNHDA and CDR2 SQIVND (reference sequence).